A selection of T cell receptor beta chains follows, all from one sample in a study of blood T cell repertoires in COVID-19. The assay was immunoSEQ multiplex PCR, and TCRdb's table has in-frame clones only and misses some. The data show 70,000 to 95,000 clones, just over 85% seen once. The specimen sequenced was peripheral blood. The receptor source for this set is a woman older than 75 with acute or convalescent COVID-19. The CDR3 runs from the conserved cysteine through the conserved F or W. D genes are given only for firm matches. Some rows have no size entry. The others give once, few or many, or a class for an expanded clone.

d_call j_call v_call clone_size cdr3_aa cdr3_nt
- TRBJ1-6 TRBV7-2 - CASSARSYNSPLHF TGTGCCAGCAGCGCCCGGTCCTATAATTCACCCCTCCACTTT
TRBD2 TRBJ2-5 TRBV2 few CASRATSGGASGGGETQYF TGTGCCAGCAGGGCAACTAGCGGGGGGGCCTCAGGAGGCGGGGAGACCCAGTACTTC
TRBD1 TRBJ1-2 TRBV7-9 - CASSLERDSGWGGYTF TGTGCCAGCAGCTTAGAGAGGGACAGTGGATGGGGTGGCTACACCTTC
- TRBJ1-3 TRBV9 - CASSTADSSSSGNTIYF TGTGCCAGCAGCACCGCGGACAGTTCCAGCTCTGGAAACACCATATATTTT
- TRBJ2-3 TRBV6-4 - CARPADRPTDTQYF TGTGCCCGCCCGGCGGATAGACCCACAGATACGCAGTATTTT
TRBD1 TRBJ2-7 TRBV18 - CASSPGTGPLYEQYF TGTGCCAGCTCACCCGGGACAGGGCCCCTCTACGAGCAGTACTTC
- TRBJ1-2 TRBV18 - CASSPLTEAVGYTF TGTGCCAGCTCACCCTTGACCGAGGCCGTGGGCTACACCTTC
TRBD1 TRBJ1-2 TRBV6-5 - CASRQGQSMIYGYTF TGTGCCAGCAGACAGGGACAGAGCATGATCTATGGCTACACCTTC
TRBD1 TRBJ1-3 TRBV2 - CASGGQGLSSGNTIYF TGTGCCAGCGGTGGACAGGGGCTATCATCTGGAAACACCATATATTTT
- TRBJ1-1 TRBV19 - CASSMAQGRRNTEAFF TGTGCCAGTAGTATGGCCCAGGGCAGGAGGAACACTGAAGCTTTCTTT
- TRBJ2-7 TRBV6-4 - CATLVGTRQAREQYF TGTGCCACGCTCGTGGGAACCCGACAGGCACGCGAGCAGTACTTC
- TRBJ2-7 TRBV6-6 - CASSFKYSVDEQYF TGTGCCAGCAGTTTTAAGTACTCCGTCGACGAGCAGTACTTC
- TRBJ2-3 TRBV6-1 - CASSDRRGPYTDTQYF TGTGCCAGCAGTGACCGGCGGGGGCCGTACACAGATACGCAGTATTTT
TRBD2 TRBJ2-5 TRBV5-1 once CASSVGGAQETQYF TGCGCCAGCAGCGTCGGGGGGGCCCAAGAGACCCAGTACTTC
- TRBJ1-6 TRBV30 - CAWSVDKYSPLHF TGTGCCTGGAGTGTCGACAAGTATTCACCCCTCCACTTT
- TRBJ2-5 TRBV7-2 - CASSFGLTLQETQYF TGTGCCAGCAGCTTTGGTCTGACATTACAAGAGACCCAGTACTTC
TRBD1 TRBJ2-1 TRBV11-3 - CASSLVQGSNEQFF TGTGCCAGCAGCTTAGTACAGGGGAGCAATGAGCAGTTCTTC
TRBD2 TRBJ2-3 TRBV6-4 - CASSEGAGVADTQYF TGTGCCAGCAGTGAGGGAGCGGGAGTCGCAGATACGCAGTATTTT
TRBD1 TRBJ2-1 TRBV6-1 - CASSEDPRDRGRNEQFF TGTGCCAGCAGTGAAGATCCCCGGGACAGGGGGAGGAATGAGCAGTTCTTC
- TRBJ1-3 TRBV7-2 - CASSLWAGAGNTIYF TGTGCCAGCAGCTTATGGGCAGGCGCCGGAAACACCATATATTTT
- TRBJ2-7 TRBV29-1 - CSALHGGRGYEQYF TGCAGCGCCCTACACGGGGGAAGAGGCTACGAGCAGTACTTC
TRBD2 TRBJ2-2 TRBV9 - CASSDRTSGSTGELFF TGTGCCAGCAGCGACCGGACTAGCGGGAGTACCGGGGAGCTGTTTTTT
- TRBJ1-1 TRBV5-1 - CASSLVGVMNTEAFF TGCGCCAGCAGCTTGGTCGGGGTAATGAACACTGAAGCTTTCTTT
- TRBJ1-1 TRBV6-1 - CASSEDRGNTEAFF TGTGCCAGCAGTGAAGATAGGGGGAACACTGAAGCTTTCTTT
TRBD2 TRBJ2-2 TRBV5-1 once CASSLGTSGSNTGELFF TGCGCCAGCAGCTTGGGGACTAGCGGGAGTAACACCGGGGAGCTGTTTTTT
- TRBJ2-1 TRBV6-2/TRBV6-3 - CASSFWQGHEQFF TGTGCCAGCAGTTTTTGGCAGGGTCATGAGCAGTTCTTC
- TRBJ1-3 TRBV4-2 - CASSQDRQTPGNTIYF TGTGCCAGCAGCCAAGATCGCCAGACTCCTGGAAACACCATATATTTT
- TRBJ2-3 TRBV2 - CASSPLGGSTDTQYF TGTGCCAGCAGTCCTTTAGGGGGTAGCACAGATACGCAGTATTTT
TRBD1 TRBJ2-3 TRBV7-2 - CASSLRTGETDTQYF TGTGCCAGCAGCTTAAGGACAGGGGAGACAGATACGCAGTATTTT
- TRBJ2-7 TRBV10-3 - CAISRYQGNEQYF TGTGCCATCAGCCGATACCAGGGGAACGAGCAGTACTTC
TRBD2 TRBJ2-3 TRBV7-2 - CASSLAGDQDTQYF TGTGCCAGCAGCTTGGCGGGGGATCAAGATACGCAGTATTTT
TRBD1 TRBJ1-1 TRBV5-1 - CASSPDRGRWTEAFF TGCGCCAGCAGCCCAGACAGGGGGCGTTGGACTGAAGCTTTCTTT
TRBD1 TRBJ2-7 TRBV7-2 - CASSRRFRDRPYEQYF TGTGCCAGCAGTCGTAGATTCCGGGACAGGCCCTACGAGCAGTACTTC
- TRBJ1-1 TRBV20-1 - CSAPLAGAAFF TGCAGTGCTCCTCTTGCGGGCGCCGCTTTCTTT
- TRBJ2-7 TRBV27 - CASGRKADSIYEQYF TGTGCCAGCGGAAGGAAGGCGGACAGTATCTACGAGCAGTACTTC
TRBD2 TRBJ2-1 TRBV15 - CATSRDRGGAYNEQFF TGTGCCACCAGCAGAGATCGCGGGGGGGCCTACAATGAGCAGTTCTTC
- TRBJ1-4 TRBV18 - CASSPRTRGSAEKLFF TGTGCCAGCTCACCACGAACAAGGGGGTCAGCGGAAAAACTGTTTTTT
TRBD1 TRBJ1-5 TRBV19 - CASREGARYQPQHF TGTGCCAGTAGAGAGGGGGCGCGGTATCAGCCCCAGCATTTT
- TRBJ2-5 TRBV11-2 - CASSLAPRQTETQYF TGTGCCAGCAGCTTAGCCCCCCGACAGACGGAGACCCAGTACTTC
- TRBJ1-2 TRBV14 - CASSQVTGANYGYTF TGTGCCAGCAGCCAAGTGACGGGTGCTAACTATGGCTACACCTTC
TRBD1 TRBJ2-5 TRBV7-7 few CASSQDRGGETQYF TGTGCTAGCAGCCAGGACAGGGGTGGGGAGACCCAGTACTTC
TRBD2 TRBJ2-2 TRBV7-2 - CASSSRTRDTGELFF TGTGCCAGCAGCTCTCGGACTAGGGACACCGGGGAGCTGTTTTTT
TRBD2 TRBJ2-7 TRBV5-6 few CASSSSGLAGYEQYF TGTGCCAGCAGCTCATCAGGACTAGCGGGGTACGAGCAGTACTTC
TRBD1 TRBJ1-1 TRBV11-3 - CASSQGGQGEAFF TGTGCCAGCAGCCAAGGGGGCCAGGGTGAAGCTTTCTTT
- TRBJ2-6 TRBV12-3/TRBV12-4 - CASSHAWANVLTF TGTGCCAGCAGTCACGCGTGGGCCAACGTCCTGACTTTC
TRBD2 TRBJ2-7 TRBV19 - CASSGGLAVASYEQYF TGTGCCAGTAGTGGGGGACTAGCGGTCGCCTCCTACGAGCAGTACTTC
- TRBJ1-1 TRBV27 - CASSSRSYAGTEAFF TGTGCCAGCAGTTCCCGGTCCTACGCGGGCACTGAAGCTTTCTTT
- TRBJ2-7 TRBV5-4 once CASSLGQGNYEQYF TGTGCCAGCAGCTTGGGGCAGGGAAACTACGAGCAGTACTTC
TRBD2 TRBJ2-7 TRBV5-1 - CASSSGLAVYEQYF TGCGCCAGCAGCAGCGGACTAGCGGTCTACGAGCAGTACTTC
- TRBJ2-3 TRBV6-1 - CASSERGRRLAAGDTQYF TGTGCCAGCAGTGAACGGGGCCGTCGGCTAGCAGCGGGAGATACGCAGTATTTT
TRBD1 TRBJ1-5 TRBV18 - CASSPDRVGRSSNQPQHF TGTGCCAGCTCCCCGGACAGGGTTGGGCGCAGTAGCAATCAGCCCCAGCATTTT
TRBD1 TRBJ2-2 TRBV5-4 few CASSLLDRANTGELFF TGTGCCAGCAGCTTGTTGGACAGGGCGAACACCGGGGAGCTGTTTTTT
- TRBJ1-2 TRBV18 - CASSSAGLGYTF TGTGCCAGCTCATCGGCAGGGTTGGGCTACACCTTC
- TRBJ2-1 TRBV3-1/TRBV3-2 - CASSQLPGFNEQFF TGTGCCAGCAGCCAACTACCGGGATTCAATGAGCAGTTCTTC
- TRBJ1-6 TRBV19 - CASSIAGSSYNSPLHF TGTGCCAGTAGTATTGCGGGGAGCTCCTATAATTCACCCCTCCACTTT
- TRBJ2-5 TRBV19 once CASSIEHLRETQYF TGTGCCAGTAGTATAGAACACCTGAGGGAGACCCAGTACTTC
- TRBJ1-1 TRBV6-6 - CASSAGWTEAFF TGTGCCAGCAGTGCAGGGTGGACTGAAGCTTTCTTT
TRBD2 TRBJ2-3 TRBV30 - CAIRRGNADTQYF TGTGCGATTAGGCGGGGGAACGCAGATACGCAGTATTTT
TRBD2 TRBJ2-5 TRBV7-2 - CASSLVAGAVGETQYF TGTGCCAGCAGCTTGGTAGCGGGGGCTGTTGGGGAGACCCAGTACTTC